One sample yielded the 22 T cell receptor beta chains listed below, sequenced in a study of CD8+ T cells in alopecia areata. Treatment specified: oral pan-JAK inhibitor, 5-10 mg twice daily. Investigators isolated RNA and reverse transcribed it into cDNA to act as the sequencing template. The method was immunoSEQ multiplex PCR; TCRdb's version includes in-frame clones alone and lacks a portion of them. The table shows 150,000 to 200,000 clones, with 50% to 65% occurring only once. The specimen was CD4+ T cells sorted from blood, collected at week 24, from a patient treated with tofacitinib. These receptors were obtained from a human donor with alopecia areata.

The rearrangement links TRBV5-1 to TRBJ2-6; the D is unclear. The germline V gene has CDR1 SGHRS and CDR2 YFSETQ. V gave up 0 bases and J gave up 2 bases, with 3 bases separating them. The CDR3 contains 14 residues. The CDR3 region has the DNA TGCGCCAGCAGCTTGGGGACTGGGGCCAACGTCCTGACTTTC. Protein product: CASSLGTGANVLTF.

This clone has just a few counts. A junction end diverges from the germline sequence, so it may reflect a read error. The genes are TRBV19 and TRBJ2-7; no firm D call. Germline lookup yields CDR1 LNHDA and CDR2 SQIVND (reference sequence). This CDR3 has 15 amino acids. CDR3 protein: CASSVDRASSYEQYF. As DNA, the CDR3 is TGTGCCAGTAGTGTAGACCGGGCCAGCTCCTACGAGCAGTACTTC.

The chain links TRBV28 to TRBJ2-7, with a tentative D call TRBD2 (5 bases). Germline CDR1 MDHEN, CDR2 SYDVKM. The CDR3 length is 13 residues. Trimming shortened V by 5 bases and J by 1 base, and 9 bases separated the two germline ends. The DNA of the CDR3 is TGTGCCAGCAGTCCGCCGGGGTCCTACGAGCAGTACTTC. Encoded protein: CASSPPGSYEQYF.

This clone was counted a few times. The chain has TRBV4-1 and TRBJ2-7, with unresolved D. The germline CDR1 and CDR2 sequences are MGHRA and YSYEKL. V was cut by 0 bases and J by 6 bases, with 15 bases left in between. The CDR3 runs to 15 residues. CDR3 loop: CASSQDRVSSREQYF. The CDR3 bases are TGCGCCAGCAGCCAAGATCGGGTCTCCTCACGCGAGCAGTACTTC.

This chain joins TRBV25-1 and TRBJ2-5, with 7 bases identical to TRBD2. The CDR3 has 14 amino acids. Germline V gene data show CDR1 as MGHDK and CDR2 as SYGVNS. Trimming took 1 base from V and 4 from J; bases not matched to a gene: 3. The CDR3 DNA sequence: TGTGCCAGCAGTGAATTCGGGGAGGGAGAGACCCAGTACTTC. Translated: CASSEFGEGETQYF.

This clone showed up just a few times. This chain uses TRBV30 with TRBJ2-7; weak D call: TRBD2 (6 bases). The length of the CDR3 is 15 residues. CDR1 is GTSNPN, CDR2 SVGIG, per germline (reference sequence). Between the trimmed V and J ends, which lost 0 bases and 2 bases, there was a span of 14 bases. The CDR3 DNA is TGTGCCTGGAGTGTATTTGGGAGGAGTCCCTACGAGCAGTACTTC. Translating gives CAWSVFGRSPYEQYF.

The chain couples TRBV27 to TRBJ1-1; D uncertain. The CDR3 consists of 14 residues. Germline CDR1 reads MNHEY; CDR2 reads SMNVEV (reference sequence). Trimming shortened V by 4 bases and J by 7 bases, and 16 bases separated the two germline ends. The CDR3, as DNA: TGTGCCAGCAGTTCACGTGCCTTAACAGTTGAAGCTTTCTTT. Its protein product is CASSSRALTVEAFF.

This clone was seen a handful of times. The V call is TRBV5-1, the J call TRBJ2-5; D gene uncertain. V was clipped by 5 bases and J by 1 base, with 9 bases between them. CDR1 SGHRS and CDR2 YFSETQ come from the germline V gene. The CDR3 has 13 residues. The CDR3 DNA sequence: TGCGCCAGCAGACCGGGCCTCCAAGAGACCCAGTACTTC. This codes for CASRPGLQETQYF.

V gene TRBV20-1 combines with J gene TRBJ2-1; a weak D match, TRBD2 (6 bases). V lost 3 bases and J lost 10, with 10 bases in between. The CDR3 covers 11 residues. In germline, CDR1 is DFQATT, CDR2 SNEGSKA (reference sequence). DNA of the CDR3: TGCAGTGCTAGGCGGGACGGAGAGCAGTTCTTC. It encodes CSARRDGEQFF.

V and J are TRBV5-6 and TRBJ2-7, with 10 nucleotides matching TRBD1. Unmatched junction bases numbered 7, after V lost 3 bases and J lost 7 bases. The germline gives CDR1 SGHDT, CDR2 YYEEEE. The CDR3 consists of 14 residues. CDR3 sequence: CASSWGQGQSEQYF. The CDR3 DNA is TGTGCCAGCAGCTGGGGACAGGGGCAGAGTGAGCAGTACTTC.

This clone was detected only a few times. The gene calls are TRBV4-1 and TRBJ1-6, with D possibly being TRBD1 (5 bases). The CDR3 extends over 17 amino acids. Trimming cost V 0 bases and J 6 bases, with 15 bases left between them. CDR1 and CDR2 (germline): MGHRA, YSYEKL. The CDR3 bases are TGCGCCAGCAGCCAAGATTTAGCAGGGAGGGTTAATTCACCCCTCCACTTT. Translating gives CASSQDLAGRVNSPLHF.

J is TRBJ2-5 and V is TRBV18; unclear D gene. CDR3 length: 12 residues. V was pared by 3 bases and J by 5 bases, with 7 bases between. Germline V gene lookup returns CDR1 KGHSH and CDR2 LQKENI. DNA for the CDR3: TGTGCCAGCTCACCCTCGGATGAGACCCAGTACTTC. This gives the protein CASSPSDETQYF.

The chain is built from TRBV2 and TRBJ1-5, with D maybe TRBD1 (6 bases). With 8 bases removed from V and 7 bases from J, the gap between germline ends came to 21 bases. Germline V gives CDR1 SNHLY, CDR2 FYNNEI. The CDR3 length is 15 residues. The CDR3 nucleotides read TGTGCCAGCTCCGAACAGGGTAAGGGGGGCCAGCCCCAGCATTTT. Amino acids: CASSEQGKGGQPQHF.

The CDR3 DNA sequence: TGTGCCAGCAGCCTACAGGGCTCCGATGGCTACACCTTC. Protein product: CASSLQGSDGYTF. This sequence joins TRBV4-2 and TRBJ1-2, with D possibly matching TRBD1 (6 bases). This CDR3 is built from 13 residues. Looked up from germline, CDR1 is LGHNA and CDR2 is YNFKEQ. V was trimmed by 4 bases and J by 6 bases, leaving 12 bases between them.

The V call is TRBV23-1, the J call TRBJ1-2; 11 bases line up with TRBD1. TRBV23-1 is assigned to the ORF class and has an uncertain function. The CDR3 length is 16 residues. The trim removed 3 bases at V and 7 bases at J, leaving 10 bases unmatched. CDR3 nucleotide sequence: TGCGCCAGCAGTCAGCCGTGGGGACAGGGGGGCTTTGGCTACACCTTC. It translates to CASSQPWGQGGFGYTF.

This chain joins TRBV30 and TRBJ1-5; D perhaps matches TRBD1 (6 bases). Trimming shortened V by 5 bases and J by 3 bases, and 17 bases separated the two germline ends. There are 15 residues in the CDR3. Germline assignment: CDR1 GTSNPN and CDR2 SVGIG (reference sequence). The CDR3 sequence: CAWAFEGQLNQPQHF. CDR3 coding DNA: TGTGCCTGGGCTTTCGAGGGACAACTCAATCAGCCCCAGCATTTT.

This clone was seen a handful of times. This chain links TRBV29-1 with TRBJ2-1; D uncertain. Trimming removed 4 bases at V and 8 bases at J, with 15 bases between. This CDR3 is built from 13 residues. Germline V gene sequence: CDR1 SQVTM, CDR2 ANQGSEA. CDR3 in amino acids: CSVGSALGDEQFF. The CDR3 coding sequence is TGCAGCGTTGGGTCGGCGCTCGGCGATGAGCAGTTCTTC.

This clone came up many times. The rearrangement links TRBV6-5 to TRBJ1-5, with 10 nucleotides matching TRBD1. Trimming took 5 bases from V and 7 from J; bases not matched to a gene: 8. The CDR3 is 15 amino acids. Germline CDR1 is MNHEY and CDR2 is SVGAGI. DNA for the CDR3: TGTGCCAGCAGTGTGACAGGGGGCGCGGTGCAGCCCCAGCATTTT. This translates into CASSVTGGAVQPQHF.

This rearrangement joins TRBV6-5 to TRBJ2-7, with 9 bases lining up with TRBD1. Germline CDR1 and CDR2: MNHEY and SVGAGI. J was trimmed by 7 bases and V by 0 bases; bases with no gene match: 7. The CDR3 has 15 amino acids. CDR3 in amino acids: CASSYSYRGLGEQYF. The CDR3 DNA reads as TGTGCCAGCAGTTACTCGTACAGGGGGCTTGGGGAGCAGTACTTC.

In DNA, the CDR3 is TGTGCCAGCAGCTCCGGACCTCTGAATGAGCAGTTCTTC. Translating gives CASSSGPLNEQFF. This chain links TRBV11-2 with TRBJ2-1, with D hard to call. CDR3 length equals 13 residues. V was cut by 4 bases and J by 7 bases, with 11 bases left in between. Germline CDR1 is SGHAT and CDR2 is FQNNGV.

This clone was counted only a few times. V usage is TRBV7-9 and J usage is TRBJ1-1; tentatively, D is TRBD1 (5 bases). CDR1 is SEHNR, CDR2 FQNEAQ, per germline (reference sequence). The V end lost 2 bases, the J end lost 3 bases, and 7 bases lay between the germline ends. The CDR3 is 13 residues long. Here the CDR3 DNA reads TGTGCCAGCAGCTTACAGGGCCACACTGAAGCTTTCTTT. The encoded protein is CASSLQGHTEAFF.

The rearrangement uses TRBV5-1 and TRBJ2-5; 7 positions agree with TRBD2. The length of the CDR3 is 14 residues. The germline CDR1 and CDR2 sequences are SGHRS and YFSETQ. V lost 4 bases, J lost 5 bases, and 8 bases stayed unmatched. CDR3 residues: CASSNEARGETQYF. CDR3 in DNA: TGCGCCAGCAGCAACGAGGCGCGGGGGGAGACCCAGTACTTC.